The 25 T cell receptor beta chains presented below share a single source sample, sequenced in a study of vaccination and CD4 T cells after COVID-19. TCRdb re-derived calls from the PCR reads in MiXCR, one entry per CDR3 protein. This table holds tens of thousands of distinct CDR3 sequences, under 75% found once. The sample consisted of CD4+ T cells from blood, taken before SARS-CoV-2 vaccination. These receptors were taken from a human donor who had recovered from COVID-19.

CDR3 loop: CSAGTEYNSPLHF. The CDR3 region has the DNA TGCAGTGCCGGGACAGAGTATAATTCACCCCTCCACTTT. V gene TRBV20-1 combines with J gene TRBJ1-6; 7 bases agree with TRBD1. The trim removed 6 bases at V and 4 bases at J, leaving 3 bases unmatched. Germline values: CDR1 DFQATT, CDR2 SNEGSKA (reference sequence). The CDR3 is made up of 13 amino acids.

The chain has TRBV5-1 and TRBJ2-7; TRBD2 matches at 11 bases. Looked up from germline, CDR1 is SGHRS and CDR2 is YFSETQ. V lost 2 bases and J lost 4; bases outside the gene matches: 8. The CDR3 has 16 residues. In nucleotides, the CDR3 is TGCGCCAGCAGCTTCTCTGTAGCGGGAGGGACGTACGAGCAGTACTTC. It encodes CASSFSVAGGTYEQYF. Together with reference TRBV5-1 and TRBJ2-7, the CDR3 gives the full variable domain: KAGVTQTPRYLIKTRGQQVTLSCSPISGHRSVSWYQQTPGQGLQFLFEYFSETQRNKGNFPGRFSGRQFSNSRSEMNVSTLELGDSALYLCASSFSVAGGTYEQYFGPGTRLTVT.

The chain joins TRBV5-4 to TRBJ2-4, with D perhaps given as TRBD1 or TRBD2 (5 bases each). Per germline, CDR1 SGHNT and CDR2 YYREEE (reference sequence). V lost 5 bases, J lost 10 bases, and 25 bases lay in between. The CDR3 spans 16 residues. CDR3 region: CASRGDPASGKGIQYF. CDR3 in DNA: TGTGCCAGCAGGGGGGACCCCGCCAGTGGGAAAGGGATTCAGTACTTC. Using reference TRBV5-4 and TRBJ2-4 for the parts outside the CDR3, the full variable domain is ETGVTQSPTHLIKTRGQQVTLRCSSQSGHNTVSWYQQALGQGPQFIFQYYREEENGRGNFPPRFSGLQFPNYSSELNVNALELDDSALYLCASRGDPASGKGIQYFGAGTRLSVL.

The genes are TRBV5-4 and TRBJ1-4; TRBD1 is a possible D gene (6 bases). Per the germline V gene, CDR1 is SGHNT and CDR2 is YYREEE (reference sequence). The V gene lost 3 bases and the J gene lost 2 bases, with 11 bases spanning the gap. This CDR3 comprises 15 residues. DNA for the CDR3: TGTGCCAGCAGCTCCCGGACAGTCACTAATGAAAAACTGTTTTTT. It encodes CASSSRTVTNEKLFF. Full variable domain (outside the CDR3, taken from reference TRBV5-4 and TRBJ1-4): ETGVTQSPTHLIKTRGQQVTLRCSSQSGHNTVSWYQQALGQGPQFIFQYYREEENGRGNFPPRFSGLQFPNYSSELNVNALELDDSALYLCASSSRTVTNEKLFFGSGTQLSVL.

This rearrangement joins TRBV20-1 to TRBJ2-1; no clear D. The CDR3 totals 13 residues. Trimming stripped 3 bases from V and 5 bases from J, with 11 bases between. Germline CDR1 DFQATT, CDR2 SNEGSKA (reference sequence). CDR3 sequence reads: CSASGQKNNEQFF. CDR3 nucleotide sequence: TGCAGTGCTAGTGGGCAGAAGAACAATGAGCAGTTCTTC.

A few counts support this clonotype. This chain uses TRBV20-1 with TRBJ1-5, with 9 positions matching TRBD1. The CDR3 has 14 amino acids. V shed 8 bases, J shed 3 bases, and the junction held 8 bases outside the gene matches. CDR1 is DFQATT, CDR2 SNEGSKA, per germline (reference sequence). The CDR3 spells CSTTGGHFNQPQHF. The CDR3 DNA reads as TGCAGTACAACAGGGGGCCATTTCAATCAGCCCCAGCATTTT.

This chain joins TRBV7-2 and TRBJ2-4, with TRBD2 matching 14 bases. The CDR3 contains 17 residues. The trim removed 5 bases at V and 6 bases at J, leaving 9 bases unmatched. Germline CDR1 SGHTA, CDR2 FQGNSA. The CDR3 spells CASSPPGLAGVPNIQYF. The CDR3 DNA sequence: TGTGCCAGCAGCCCCCCGGGACTAGCGGGAGTCCCAAACATTCAGTACTTC.

This clonotype was observed a few times. This chain uses TRBV6-1 with TRBJ2-7; D perhaps matches TRBD2 (5 bases). This CDR3 comprises 15 residues. CDR1 is MNHNS, CDR2 SASEGT, per germline. V dropped 6 bases and J dropped 2 bases, with 17 bases sitting between them. The CDR3 is CASRVRGNEAYEQYF. The CDR3, as DNA: TGTGCCAGCAGGGTTCGAGGGAACGAGGCCTACGAGCAGTACTTC.

This clonotype was observed a single time. The chain employs TRBV5-1 and TRBJ1-1; no clear D. With 2 bases removed from V and 6 bases from J, the gap between germline ends came to 14 bases. CDR3 size: 14 residues. Per germline, CDR1 SGHRS and CDR2 YFSETQ. The DNA of the CDR3 is TGCGCCAGCAGCTTCGGAGGTTTTGACCCTGAAGCTTTCTTT. Encoded protein: CASSFGGFDPEAFF.

This clonotype was seen more than once but under ten times. V gene TRBV20-1 combines with J gene TRBJ1-2, with 7 bases that match TRBD1. V was clipped by 0 bases and J by 7 bases; unmatched bases: 8. Germline values: CDR1 DFQATT, CDR2 SNEGSKA (reference sequence). This CDR3 is 14 amino acids long. CDR3: CSARDPRGRSGYTF. Here the CDR3 DNA reads TGCAGTGCTAGAGATCCTAGGGGGCGAAGTGGCTACACCTTC.

This clonotype was counted a few times. CDR3 DNA sequence: TGTGCCAGCAGCCGAGAATTCAGGGGAAGCTCCTACGAGCAGTACTTC. Translated, it gives CASSREFRGSSYEQYF. J is TRBJ2-7 and V is TRBV7-8; D is perhaps TRBD1 (6 bases). CDR1 SGHVS and CDR2 FQNEAQ come from the germline V gene. Trimming left V 5 bases short and J 0 bases short, with 17 bases between. The CDR3 covers 16 residues.

The J gene is TRBJ2-5, the V gene TRBV7-2; 9 positions match TRBD2. The CDR3 covers 15 residues. V lost 1 base to trimming and J lost 4 bases; unmatched junction nucleotides: 4. Germline-derived CDR1 and CDR2 are SGHTA and FQGNSA. CDR3 DNA: TGTGCCAGCAGCTTAGGTGTTAGCGGGAGAGAGACCCAGTACTTC. Translated, it gives CASSLGVSGRETQYF.

The J gene is TRBJ1-5, the V gene TRBV20-1; D is ambiguous. CDR1 and CDR2 (germline): DFQATT, SNEGSKA (reference sequence). V was trimmed by 2 bases and J by 0 bases, leaving 8 bases between them. This CDR3 has 14 residues. The CDR3 reads CSARSVNSNQPQHF. CDR3 DNA: TGCAGTGCTAGATCTGTGAATAGCAATCAGCCCCAGCATTTT.

This clonotype was observed a few times. The rearrangement links TRBV24-1 to TRBJ2-5; 10 nucleotides align to TRBD1. There are 17 residues in the CDR3. Trimming at V came to 1 base and at J to 2 bases, leaving 6 bases not matched to a gene. Per the germline V gene, CDR1 is KGHDR and CDR2 is SFDVKD. The CDR3 DNA is TGTGCCACCAGTGATTTACGGACAGGGGGGCCTCAAGAGACCCAGTACTTC. It yields the protein CATSDLRTGGPQETQYF.

CDR3 protein: CSARMGRIDEQYF. CDR3 coding DNA: TGCAGTGCTAGAATGGGGAGGATTGATGAGCAGTACTTC. V and J are TRBV20-1 and TRBJ2-7; possibly TRBD2 for D (6 bases). The CDR3 is 13 residues long. Trimming pared 2 bases from V and 7 bases from J, leaving 15 bases between. Germline V gene sequence: CDR1 DFQATT, CDR2 SNEGSKA (reference sequence).

This clonotype was picked up a small number of times. This chain links TRBV6-2 or TRBV6-3 with TRBJ2-3, with D possibly being TRBD1 (6 bases). This CDR3 is 16 amino acids long. Looked up from germline, CDR1 is MNHEY and CDR2 is SVGEGT. Trimming took off 5 bases at V and 1 base at J, with 16 bases between the two ends. CDR3 protein: CASSRPVGQGTDTQYF. DNA for the CDR3: TGTGCCAGCAGTCGCCCCGTGGGACAAGGCACAGATACGCAGTATTTT.

V usage is TRBV20-1 and J usage is TRBJ2-1, with TRBD2 matching 11 bases. The CDR3 spans 15 residues. V lost 6 bases, J lost 4 bases, and 8 bases stayed unmatched. Germline V gene data show CDR1 as DFQATT and CDR2 as SNEGSKA (reference sequence). The CDR3 region is CSAHTSGSWYNEQFF. The CDR3 nucleotides read TGCAGTGCCCACACTAGCGGGAGCTGGTACAATGAGCAGTTCTTC.

This clonotype was picked up a small number of times. V is TRBV24-1 and J is TRBJ2-5, with D maybe TRBD2 (5 bases). CDR1 and CDR2 (germline): KGHDR, SFDVKD. V was clipped by 5 bases and J by 4 bases, with 7 bases between them. The CDR3 covers 12 residues. The CDR3 DNA is TGTGCCACCAGTGCTGGAGGAGAGACCCAGTACTTC. Residues: CATSAGGETQYF.

The genes are TRBV5-1 and TRBJ1-6; 8 bases line up with TRBD1. V dropped 4 bases and J dropped 9; count of bases not matched to a gene: 6. The germline V gene encodes CDR1 SGHRS and CDR2 YFSETQ. There are 14 residues in the CDR3. CDR3 sequence: CASSPGQGGSPLHF. The CDR3 DNA is TGCGCCAGCAGCCCTGGACAGGGTGGTTCACCCCTCCACTTT.

This clonotype was recorded only once. The rearrangement joins TRBV20-1 to TRBJ2-3; tentative D call: TRBD1 (5 bases). V lost 1 base and J 3 bases, leaving 11 bases between the germline ends. CDR3 length equals 14 residues. Germline V gene data show CDR1 as DFQATT and CDR2 as SNEGSKA (reference sequence). The CDR3 here is CSARVRRTTDTQYF. For the CDR3, the DNA is TGCAGTGCTAGAGTTAGGCGGACAACAGATACGCAGTATTTT.

The rearrangement uses TRBV19 and TRBJ2-5; D may match TRBD1 or TRBD2 (5 bases each). Per germline, CDR1 LNHDA and CDR2 SQIVND (reference sequence). V dropped 6 bases and J dropped 4 bases, with 12 bases sitting between them. The CDR3 is made up of 13 amino acids. The CDR3 protein is CASRMGVTETQYF. DNA of the CDR3: TGTGCCAGTAGAATGGGGGTCACAGAGACCCAGTACTTC.

The chain has TRBV7-9 and TRBJ2-1; 8 bases are a match to TRBD1. Per germline, CDR1 SEHNR and CDR2 FQNEAQ (reference sequence). The CDR3 runs to 14 residues. Germline trimming cut 5 bases from V and 6 bases from J; bases unmatched to any gene: 6. CDR3 region: CASSDNRGFNEQFF. The CDR3 nucleotides are TGTGCCAGCAGCGACAACAGGGGGTTCAATGAGCAGTTCTTC.

The chain has TRBV6-1 and TRBJ2-2; maybe TRBD1 (5 bases). The V end was cut by 8 bases, the J end by 1 base, with 11 bases between. Per germline, CDR1 MNHNS and CDR2 SASEGT. The CDR3 spans 14 residues. This chain's CDR3 is CASRQGQNTGELFF. In nucleotides, the CDR3 is TGTGCCAGCCGCCAGGGCCAGAACACCGGGGAGCTGTTTTTT.

This chain connects TRBV18 to TRBJ2-5, with 13 bases matching TRBD2. The length of the CDR3 is 15 residues. Trimming took 3 bases from V and 5 from J; bases not matched to a gene: 3. Germline V lookup: CDR1 KGHSH, CDR2 LQKENI. The CDR3 is CASSPGTSGAETQYF. In nucleotides, the CDR3 is TGTGCCAGCTCACCGGGGACTAGCGGGGCGGAGACCCAGTACTTC.

The DNA for the CDR3 is TGTGCCAGCAGTGAAATGTGGGGCACTGGAAACACCATATATTTT. Protein product: CASSEMWGTGNTIYF. V is TRBV2 and J is TRBJ1-3; TRBD1 might be the D (5 bases). The CDR3 spans 15 residues. The germline gives CDR1 SNHLY, CDR2 FYNNEI. The V end was cut by 2 bases, the J end by 2 bases, with 10 bases between.